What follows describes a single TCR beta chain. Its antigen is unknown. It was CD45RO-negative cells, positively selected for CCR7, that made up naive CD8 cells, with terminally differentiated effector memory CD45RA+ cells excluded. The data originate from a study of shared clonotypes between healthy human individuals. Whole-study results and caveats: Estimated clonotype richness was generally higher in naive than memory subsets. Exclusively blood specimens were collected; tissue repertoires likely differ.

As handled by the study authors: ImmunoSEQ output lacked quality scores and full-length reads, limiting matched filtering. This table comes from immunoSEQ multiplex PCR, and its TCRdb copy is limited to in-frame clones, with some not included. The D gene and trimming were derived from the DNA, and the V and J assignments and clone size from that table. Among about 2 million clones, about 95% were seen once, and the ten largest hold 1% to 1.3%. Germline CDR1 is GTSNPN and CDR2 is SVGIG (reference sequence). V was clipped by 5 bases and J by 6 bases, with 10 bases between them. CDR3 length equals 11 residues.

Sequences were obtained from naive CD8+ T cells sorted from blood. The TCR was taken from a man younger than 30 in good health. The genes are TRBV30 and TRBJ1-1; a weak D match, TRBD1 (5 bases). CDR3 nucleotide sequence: TGTGCCTGGGACACGGGACCTGAAGCTTTCTTT. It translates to CAWDTGPEAFF.